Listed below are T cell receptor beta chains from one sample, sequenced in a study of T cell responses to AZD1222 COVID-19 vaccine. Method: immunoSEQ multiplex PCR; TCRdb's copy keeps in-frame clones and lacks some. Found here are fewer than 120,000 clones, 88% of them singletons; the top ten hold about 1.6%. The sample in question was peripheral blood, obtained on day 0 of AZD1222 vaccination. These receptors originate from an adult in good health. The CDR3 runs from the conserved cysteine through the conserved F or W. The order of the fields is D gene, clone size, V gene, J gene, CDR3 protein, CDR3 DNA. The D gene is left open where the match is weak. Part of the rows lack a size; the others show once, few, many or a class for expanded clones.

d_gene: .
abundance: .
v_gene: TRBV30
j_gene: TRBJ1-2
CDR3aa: CAWSALQGGGYTF
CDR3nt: TGTGCCTGGAGTGCCTTACAGGGTGGAGGCTACACCTTC

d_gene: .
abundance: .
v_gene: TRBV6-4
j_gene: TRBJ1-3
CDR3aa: CASSAPGMRIPDSGNTIYF
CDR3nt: TGTGCCAGCAGCGCACCGGGCATGAGAATCCCGGACTCTGGAAACACCATATATTTT

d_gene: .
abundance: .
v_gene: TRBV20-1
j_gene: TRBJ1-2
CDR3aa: CSARVNYGYTF
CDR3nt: TGCAGTGCTAGAGTTAACTATGGCTACACCTTC

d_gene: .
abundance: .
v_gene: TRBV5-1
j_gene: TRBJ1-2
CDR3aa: CASSPSVTGADGGYTF
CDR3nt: TGCGCCAGCAGCCCCTCAGTTACCGGGGCTGATGGTGGCTACACCTTC

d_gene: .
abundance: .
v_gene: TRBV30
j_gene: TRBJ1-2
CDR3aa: CAWSVWQGRNYGYTF
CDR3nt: TGTGCCTGGAGTGTATGGCAGGGGAGAAACTATGGCTACACCTTC

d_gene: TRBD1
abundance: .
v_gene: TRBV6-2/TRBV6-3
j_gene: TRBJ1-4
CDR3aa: CASSLRYQTQGAREKLFF
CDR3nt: TGTGCCAGCAGTCTCCGATACCAAACACAGGGGGCGCGTGAAAAACTGTTTTTT

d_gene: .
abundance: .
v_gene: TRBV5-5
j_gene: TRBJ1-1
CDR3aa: CASSLEAGHGEAFF
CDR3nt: TGTGCCAGCAGCTTGGAGGCTGGTCATGGGGAAGCTTTCTTT

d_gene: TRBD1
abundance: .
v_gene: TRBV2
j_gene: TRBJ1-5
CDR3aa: CASMGQGLGNQPQHF
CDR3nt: TGTGCCAGCATGGGACAGGGTCTCGGAAATCAGCCCCAGCATTTT

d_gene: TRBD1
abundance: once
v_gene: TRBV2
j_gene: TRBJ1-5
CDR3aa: CASSDQGAIVGQPQHF
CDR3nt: TGTGCCAGCAGTGACCAGGGGGCCATTGTAGGTCAGCCCCAGCATTTT

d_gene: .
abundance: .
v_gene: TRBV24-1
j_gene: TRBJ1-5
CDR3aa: CATSDGLSHQPQHF
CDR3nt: TGTGCCACCAGTGACGGGTTGAGCCATCAGCCCCAGCATTTT

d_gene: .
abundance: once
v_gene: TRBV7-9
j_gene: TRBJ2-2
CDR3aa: CASSSGISSPGELFF
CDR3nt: TGTGCCAGCAGCTCTGGGATTAGCAGCCCCGGGGAGCTGTTTTTT

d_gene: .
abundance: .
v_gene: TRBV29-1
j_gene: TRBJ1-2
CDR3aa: CSAGGSPPNYGYTF
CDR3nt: TGCAGCGCTGGTGGGTCACCGCCGAACTATGGCTACACCTTC

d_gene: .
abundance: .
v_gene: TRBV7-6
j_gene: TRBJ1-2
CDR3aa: CASSPVLGKPNYGYTF
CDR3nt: TGTGCCAGCAGCCCCGTCCTTGGGAAACCTAACTATGGCTACACCTTC

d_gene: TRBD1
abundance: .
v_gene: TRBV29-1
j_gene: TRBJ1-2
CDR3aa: CSVGQEDYTF
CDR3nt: TGCAGCGTGGGACAGGAAGACTACACCTTC

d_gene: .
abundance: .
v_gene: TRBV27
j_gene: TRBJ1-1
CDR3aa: CASSFLMNTEAFF
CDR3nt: TGTGCCAGCAGTTTTCTGATGAACACTGAAGCTTTCTTT

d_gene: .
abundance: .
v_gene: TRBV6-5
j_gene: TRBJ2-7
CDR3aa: CASSSPLMWGQYF
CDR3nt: TGTGCCAGCAGTTCCCCTTTGATGTGGGGGCAGTACTTC

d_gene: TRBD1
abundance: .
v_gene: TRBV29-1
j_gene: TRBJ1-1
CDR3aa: CSVDKGTGGTEAFF
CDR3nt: TGCAGCGTTGATAAAGGGACAGGGGGTACTGAAGCTTTCTTT